This TCR beta chain came from a study of cytomegalovirus exposure and HLA in healthy donors. Study summary: There were 100 million to 130 million unique TCR beta sequences, drawn from 200 million or so T cells, in an earlier analysis.

On this clone itself: Its antigen is unidentified.

The CDR3 consists of 17 residues. The trim removed 1 base at V and 5 bases at J, leaving 11 bases unmatched. Germline V gives CDR1 SQVTM, CDR2 ANQGSEA. Whole-study findings and limits: A previous analysis found most TCR beta V segments productive roughly 87% or roughly 30% of the time. TCR beta chains numbering under 200 were designated cytomegalovirus-associated. Reportedly, fewer N-insertions than the roughly 600-donor mean appeared in an Asian-associated ancestry cluster in a later analysis.

Primers: 60 Vbeta forward and 13 Jbeta reverse. Assay: immunoSEQ multiplex PCR; the TCRdb copy retains only in-frame clones and omits some. The profile shows about 140,000 clones, 79% of them singletons. This chain links TRBV29-1 with TRBJ1-3, with 10 bases matching TRBD1. The clonotype originates from a male donor in good health and CMV-seronegative. The sample consisted of PBMCs. CDR3 in amino acids: CSVEVVGTGDKRNTIYF. CDR3 DNA: TGCAGCGTTGAAGTCGTCGGGACAGGGGATAAAAGAAACACCATATATTTT.